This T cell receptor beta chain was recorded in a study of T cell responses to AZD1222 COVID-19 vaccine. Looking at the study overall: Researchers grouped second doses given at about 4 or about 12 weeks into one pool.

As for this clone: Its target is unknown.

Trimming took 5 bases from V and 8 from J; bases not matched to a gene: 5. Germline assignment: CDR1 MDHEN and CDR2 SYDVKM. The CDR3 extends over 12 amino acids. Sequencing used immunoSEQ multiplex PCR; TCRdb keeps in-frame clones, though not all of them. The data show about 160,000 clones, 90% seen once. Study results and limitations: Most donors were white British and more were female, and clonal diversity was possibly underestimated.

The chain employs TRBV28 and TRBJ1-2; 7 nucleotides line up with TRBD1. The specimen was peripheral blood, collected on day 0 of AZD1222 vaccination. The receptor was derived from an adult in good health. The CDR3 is CASSIPGGGYTF. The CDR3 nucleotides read TGTGCCAGCAGTATCCCAGGGGGAGGCTACACCTTC.